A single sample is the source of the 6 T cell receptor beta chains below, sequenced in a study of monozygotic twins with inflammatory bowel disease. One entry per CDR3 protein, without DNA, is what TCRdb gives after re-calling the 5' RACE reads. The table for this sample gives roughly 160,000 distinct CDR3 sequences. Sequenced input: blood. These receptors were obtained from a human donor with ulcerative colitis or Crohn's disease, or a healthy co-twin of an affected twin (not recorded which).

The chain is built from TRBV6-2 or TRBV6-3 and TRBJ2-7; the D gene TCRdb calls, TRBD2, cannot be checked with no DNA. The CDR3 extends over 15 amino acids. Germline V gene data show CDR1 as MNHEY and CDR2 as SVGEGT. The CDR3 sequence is CASSPTRVVYDEQYF.

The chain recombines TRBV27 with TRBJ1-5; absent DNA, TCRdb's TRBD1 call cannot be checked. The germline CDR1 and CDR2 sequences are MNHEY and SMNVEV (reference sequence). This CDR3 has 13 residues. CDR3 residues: CASRQGALGPQHF.

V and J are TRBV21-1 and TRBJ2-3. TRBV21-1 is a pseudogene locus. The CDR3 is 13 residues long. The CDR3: CASFRASTDTQYF.

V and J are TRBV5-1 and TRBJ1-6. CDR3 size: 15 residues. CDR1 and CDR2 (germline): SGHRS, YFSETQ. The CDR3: CASSRTWTGHAPLHF.

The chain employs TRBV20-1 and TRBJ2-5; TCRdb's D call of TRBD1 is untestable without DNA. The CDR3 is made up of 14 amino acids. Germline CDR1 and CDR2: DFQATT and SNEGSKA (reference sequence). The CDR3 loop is CSAPLGGREETQYF.

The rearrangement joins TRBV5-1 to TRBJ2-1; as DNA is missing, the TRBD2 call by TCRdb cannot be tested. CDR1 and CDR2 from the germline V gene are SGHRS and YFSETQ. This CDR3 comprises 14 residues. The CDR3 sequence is CASSLASGMNEQFF.